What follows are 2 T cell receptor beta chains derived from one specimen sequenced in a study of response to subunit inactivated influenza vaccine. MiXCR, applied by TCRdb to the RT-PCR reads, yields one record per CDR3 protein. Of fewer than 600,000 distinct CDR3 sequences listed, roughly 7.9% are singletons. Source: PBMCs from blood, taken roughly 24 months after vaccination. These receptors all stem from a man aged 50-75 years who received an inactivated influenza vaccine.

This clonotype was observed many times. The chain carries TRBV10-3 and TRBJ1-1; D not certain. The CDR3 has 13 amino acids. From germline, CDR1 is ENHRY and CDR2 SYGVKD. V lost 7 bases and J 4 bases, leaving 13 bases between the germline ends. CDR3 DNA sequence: TGTGCCATCATGGGTCTAAGTCCCACTGAAGCTTTCTTT. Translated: CAIMGLSPTEAFF.

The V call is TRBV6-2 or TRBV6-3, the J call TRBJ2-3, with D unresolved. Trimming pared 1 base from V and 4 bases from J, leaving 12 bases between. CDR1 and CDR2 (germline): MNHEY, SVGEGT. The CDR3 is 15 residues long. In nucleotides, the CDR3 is TGTGCCAGCAGTTACTACTCGACTGCGGCAGATACGCAGTATTTT. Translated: CASSYYSTAADTQYF.